A selection of T cell receptor beta chains follows, all from one sample in a study of identical twins. Each CDR3 protein is one row after TCRdb ran MiXCR on the 5' RACE reads. The profile shows about 470,000 distinct CDR3 sequences, approximately 24% of them singletons. The sample was also reused in another study, on T cells expressing NK-cell markers.

The sample was CD4+ T cells sorted from blood. The receptor set was obtained from a woman between 18 and 29 years old in good health. Both conserved end residues are part of each CDR3. The order of the fields is CDR3 protein, CDR3 DNA, D gene, J gene, clone size, V gene. D genes are given only for firm matches. A row's size may be missing; if present it is once, few, many or a size class.

CDR3: CATSVSDHYGYTF; DNA: TGTGCCACCAGTGTCAGCGACCACTATGGCTACACCTTC; D: -; J: TRBJ1-2; size: many; V: TRBV24-1
CDR3: CASSQRKETQYF; DNA: TGTGCCAGCAGCCAACGTAAAGAGACCCAGTACTTC; D: -; J: TRBJ2-5; size: -; V: TRBV3-1
CDR3: CASSLVLAGSYNEQFF; DNA: TGTGCCAGCAGCTTAGTACTAGCGGGCTCCTACAATGAGCAGTTCTTC; D: TRBD2; J: TRBJ2-1; size: few; V: TRBV7-9
CDR3: CASSLGDNNQPQHF; DNA: TGCGCCAGCAGCTTAGGGGACAACAATCAGCCCCAGCATTTT; D: -; J: TRBJ1-5; size: few; V: TRBV5-1
CDR3: CASSQAEGKNTEAFF; DNA: TGTGCCAGCAGCCAAGCGGAGGGTAAGAACACTGAAGCTTTCTTT; D: -; J: TRBJ1-1; size: -; V: TRBV4-2
CDR3: CASSLRGTDEAFF; DNA: TGTGCCAGCAGTTTACGGGGAACGGATGAAGCTTTCTTT; D: -; J: TRBJ1-1; size: many; V: TRBV12-3/TRBV12-4
CDR3: CASSFRTDGEQYF; DNA: TGCGCCAGCAGCTTCCGGACCGACGGCGAGCAGTACTTC; D: -; J: TRBJ2-7; size: -; V: TRBV5-1
CDR3: CASSPTRGPLYGYTF; DNA: TGTGCCAGCAGCCCCACCAGGGGGCCCCTTTATGGCTACACCTTC; D: TRBD1; J: TRBJ1-2; size: -; V: TRBV27
CDR3: CASSLPTAGGIQYF; DNA: TGCGCCAGCAGCTTGCCCACAGCTGGGGGCATTCAGTACTTC; D: -; J: TRBJ2-4; size: -; V: TRBV5-1
CDR3: CASSLAGTSGNEQFF; DNA: TGTGCCAGCAGCTTAGCCGGGACCTCGGGGAATGAGCAGTTCTTC; D: -; J: TRBJ2-1; size: -; V: TRBV7-6
CDR3: CASSLAGPNTGELFF; DNA: TGTGCCAGCAGTTTAGCGGGACCGAACACCGGGGAGCTGTTTTTT; D: -; J: TRBJ2-2; size: few; V: TRBV12-3/TRBV12-4
CDR3: CASSEGALGELFF; DNA: TGTGCCAGCAGCGAGGGGGCCCTCGGGGAGCTGTTTTTT; D: TRBD1; J: TRBJ2-2; size: -; V: TRBV6-4
CDR3: CASSRTLPYEQYF; DNA: TGTGCCAGCAGTCGTACACTTCCCTACGAGCAGTACTTC; D: -; J: TRBJ2-7; size: -; V: TRBV6-6
CDR3: CASSGEKTGRYEQYF; DNA: TGTGCCAGCAGTGGGGAAAAGACAGGGCGCTACGAGCAGTACTTC; D: TRBD1; J: TRBJ2-7; size: few; V: TRBV2